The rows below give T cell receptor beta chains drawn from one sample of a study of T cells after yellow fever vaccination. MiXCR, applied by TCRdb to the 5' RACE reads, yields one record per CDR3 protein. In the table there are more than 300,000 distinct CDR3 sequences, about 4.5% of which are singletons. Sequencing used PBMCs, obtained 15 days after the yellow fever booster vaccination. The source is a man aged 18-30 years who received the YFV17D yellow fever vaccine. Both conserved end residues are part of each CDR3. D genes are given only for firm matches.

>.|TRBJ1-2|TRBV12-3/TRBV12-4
CASSPPGLRLYGYTF
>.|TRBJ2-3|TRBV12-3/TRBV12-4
CASSFSDPGRGQYF
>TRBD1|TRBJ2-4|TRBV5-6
CASSSQGAAKNIQYF
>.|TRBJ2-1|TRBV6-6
CASSVQGGNNEQFF
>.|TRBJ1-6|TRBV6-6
CAGHGDPNSPLHF
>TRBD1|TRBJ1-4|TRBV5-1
CASTDRGTNEKLFF
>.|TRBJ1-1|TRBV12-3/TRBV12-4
CASTTFVGPEAFF
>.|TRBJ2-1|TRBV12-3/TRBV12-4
CASRVYRAGRQFF
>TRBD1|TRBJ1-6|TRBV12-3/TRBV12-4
CASRGQEEPLHF
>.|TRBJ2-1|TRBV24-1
CATSDSGFSSYNEQFF
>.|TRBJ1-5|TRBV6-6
CASSYSRRDSQPQHF
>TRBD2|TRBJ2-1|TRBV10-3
CAISGAGTSGSEEQFF
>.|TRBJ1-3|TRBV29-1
CSVKGGSGNTIYF
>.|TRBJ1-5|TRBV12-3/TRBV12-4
CASSLGFREDISNQPQHF
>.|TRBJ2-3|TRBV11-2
CASSRSGEDTQYF
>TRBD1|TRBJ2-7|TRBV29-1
CSVEGTGPGKEQYF
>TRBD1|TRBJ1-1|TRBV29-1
CSVGGTGLMNTEAFF
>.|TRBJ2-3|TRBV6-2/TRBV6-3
CAAGESTDTQYF
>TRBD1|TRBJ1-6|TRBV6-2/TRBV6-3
CASSLRRGRGNSPLHF
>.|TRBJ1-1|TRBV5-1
CASSQTGTSNTEAFF
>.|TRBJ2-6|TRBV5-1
CASTPGANVLTF
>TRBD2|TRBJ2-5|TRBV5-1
CASSATSGGAQETQYF
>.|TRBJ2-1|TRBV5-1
CASSLRGGSYNEQFF
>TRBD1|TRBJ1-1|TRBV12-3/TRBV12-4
CASSDWDRGNTEAFF
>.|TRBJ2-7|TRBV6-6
CASSRPSSYEQYF
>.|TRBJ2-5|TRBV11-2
CASSLVLQETQYF
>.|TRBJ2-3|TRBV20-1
CSGVAAGASDTQYF
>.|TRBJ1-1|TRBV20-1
CSAPKSTGNTEAFF
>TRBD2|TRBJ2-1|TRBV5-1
CASSPSGSNNEQFF